This T cell receptor (beta chain) was identified in a study of CD8+ T cells in alopecia areata (dated by TCRdb to the late 2010s). For context, the study as a whole: Treated patients were enrolled in an open-label pilot trial of oral tofacitinib, 5 to 10 mg twice daily, for moderate-to-severe alopecia areata. Patients stayed on tofacitinib for 6 to 18 months and then had 6 months of follow-up off drug so that delayed response and recurrence could be assessed. RNA was extracted with the PAXgene miRNA kit for fixed scalp, the miRNeasy kit for PBMCs, and the RNeasy kit for mouse skin. Scalp clonality was compared among normal scalp (n=4), patchy alopecia areata scalp (n=8), and alopecia totalis/universalis scalp (n=8). In humans, TCRbeta sequencing was performed on scalp tissue and on sorted CD4+ and CD8+ peripheral blood T cells from healthy controls and from patients with patchy or totalis/universalis alopecia areata. TCRbeta CDR3 regions were amplified by immunoSEQ multiplex PCR with 35 Vbeta forward and 13 Jbeta reverse primers. Biopsies were taken from tofacitinib-treated patients at baseline and again at 4 and 24 weeks into treatment, and several of those patients also had a later scalp biopsy. High-throughput TCRbeta sequencing was used to examine T cell clonal expansion in alopecia areata in both the C3H/HeJ mouse model and human patients.

The receptor library was made with the immunoSEQ multiplex PCR assay. For TCR sequencing, RNA was extracted from every sample and reverse transcribed into cDNA to serve as template. First-strand cDNA was synthesized using SuperScript III with a 2:1 mix of oligo-dT and random hexamers. A synthetic immune receptor repertoire was used to assess amplification bias, and residual bias was removed computationally. The study's processing was this. Raw reads were preprocessed to remove errors, and CDR3 was defined according to IMGT conventions as the region from the conserved cysteine to phenylalanine. Clonality was computed by normalizing Shannon entropy by log2 of the number of productive unique TCRs and subtracting the result from 1. Scalp TCRbeta sequences were cross-referenced with sorted blood CD4 and CD8 repertoires so that the CD4 or CD8 identity of scalp clones could be inferred. TCRdb retrieved this table from immuneACCESS and kept in-frame rearrangements only. Not all clones are present; in checked studies, unresolved V genes account for under half, and no reason is known for the remainder. That table supplies the V and J calls and clone size; D and trimming were determined from the DNA. For this sample the table gives approximately 66,000 clones, of which roughly 61% were detected only once. Of the sample, roughly 15% falls within the top ten clones.

Findings and caveats that apply to the study as a whole: Scalp TCR repertoire analysis is complicated because resident alphabeta T cells in normal human skin are also sequenced, whereas mouse skin is dominated by gammadelta T cells. Lesional scalp, especially in alopecia totalis/universalis, showed higher clonality and more expanded CD8+ clones than normal scalp, suggesting antigenic drive. TCR sequences shared between patients were less clear than in mice, possibly partly because of HLA diversity in the patient population.

Looking up the germline V gene yields CDR1 SGHDT and CDR2 YYEEEE. Its CDR3 holds 15 amino acids, cysteine through phenylalanine. Only CDR3 DNA is held: 45 bases, read in frame from base 1. The germline ends are 12 bases apart after V is trimmed by 0 bases and J by 3 bases. This clone has only a few counts. Its antigen target is currently unknown. Nothing much larger sits one base from this clone, and base qualities are not available. The time point label on this specimen signifies: baseline before oral tofacitinib. From alopecia areata patients, peripheral blood was collected along with lesional scalp punch biopsies. After PBMCs were isolated by density centrifugation and stained for CD3, CD4 and CD8, a FACSAria was used to sort CD4+ and CD8+ T cells.

The sequenced sample was CD8+ T cells sorted from blood, obtained at week 0. The sequence joins TRBV5-6 to TRBJ2-5; TRBD1 is perhaps the D gene, given 6 matching bases. The TCR originated in a human donor with alopecia areata. The CDR3 amino acid sequence is: CASSLVYRVEETQYF. DNA sequence: TGTGCCAGCAGCTTGGTTTACAGGGTGGAAGAGACCCAGTACTTC.